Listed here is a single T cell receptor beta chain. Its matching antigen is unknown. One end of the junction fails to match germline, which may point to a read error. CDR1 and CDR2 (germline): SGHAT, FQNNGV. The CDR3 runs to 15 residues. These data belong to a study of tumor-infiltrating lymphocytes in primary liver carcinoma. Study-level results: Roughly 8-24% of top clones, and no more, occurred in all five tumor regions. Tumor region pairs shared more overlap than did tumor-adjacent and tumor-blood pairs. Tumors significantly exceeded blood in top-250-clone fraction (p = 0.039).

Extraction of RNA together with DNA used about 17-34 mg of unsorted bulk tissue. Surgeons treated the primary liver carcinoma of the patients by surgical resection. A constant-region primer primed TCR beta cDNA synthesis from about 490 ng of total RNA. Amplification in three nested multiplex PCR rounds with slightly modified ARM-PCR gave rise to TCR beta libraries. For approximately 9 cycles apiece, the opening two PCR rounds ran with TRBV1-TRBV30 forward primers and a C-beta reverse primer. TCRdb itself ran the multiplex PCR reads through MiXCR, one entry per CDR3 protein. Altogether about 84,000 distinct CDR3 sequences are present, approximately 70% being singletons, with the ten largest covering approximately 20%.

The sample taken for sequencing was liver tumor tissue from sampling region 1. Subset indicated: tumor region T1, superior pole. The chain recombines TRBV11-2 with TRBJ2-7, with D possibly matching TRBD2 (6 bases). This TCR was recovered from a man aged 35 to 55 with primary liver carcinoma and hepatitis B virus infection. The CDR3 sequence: CASSFRGMNPYEQYF. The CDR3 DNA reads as TGTGCCAGCAGCTTTCGCGGGATGAACCCTTACGAGCAGTATTTC.